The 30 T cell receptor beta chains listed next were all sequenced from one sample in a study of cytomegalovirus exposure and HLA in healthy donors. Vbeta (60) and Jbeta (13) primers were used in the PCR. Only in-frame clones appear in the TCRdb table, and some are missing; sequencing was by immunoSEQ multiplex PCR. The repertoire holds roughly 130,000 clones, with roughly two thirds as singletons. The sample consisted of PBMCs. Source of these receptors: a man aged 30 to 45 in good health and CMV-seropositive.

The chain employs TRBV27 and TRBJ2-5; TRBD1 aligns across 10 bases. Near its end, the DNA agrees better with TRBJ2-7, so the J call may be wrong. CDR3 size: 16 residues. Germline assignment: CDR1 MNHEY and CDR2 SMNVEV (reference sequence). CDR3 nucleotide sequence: TGTGCCAGCAGTCGAAAACCGACAGGGGGCGAGTACGAGCAGTACTTC. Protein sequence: CASSRKPTGGEYEQYF.

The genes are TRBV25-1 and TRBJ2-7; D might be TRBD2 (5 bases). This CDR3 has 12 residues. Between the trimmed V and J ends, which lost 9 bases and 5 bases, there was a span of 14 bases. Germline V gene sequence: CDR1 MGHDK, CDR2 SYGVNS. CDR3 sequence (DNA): TGTGCCAGTAGCTTTTTGGGAGACGAGCAGTACTTC. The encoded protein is CASSFLGDEQYF.

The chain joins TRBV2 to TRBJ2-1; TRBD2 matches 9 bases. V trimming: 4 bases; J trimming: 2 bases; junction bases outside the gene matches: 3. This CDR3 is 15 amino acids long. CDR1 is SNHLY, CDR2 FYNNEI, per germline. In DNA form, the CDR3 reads TGTGCCAGCAGTGCTCTAGCGGGGACCTACAATGAGCAGTTCTTC. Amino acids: CASSALAGTYNEQFF.

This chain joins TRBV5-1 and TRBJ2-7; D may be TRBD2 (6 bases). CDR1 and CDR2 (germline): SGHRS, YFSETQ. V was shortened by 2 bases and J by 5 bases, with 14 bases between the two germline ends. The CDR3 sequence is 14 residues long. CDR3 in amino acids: CASSFGLPGNEQYF. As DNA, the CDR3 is TGCGCCAGCAGCTTTGGACTACCCGGGAACGAGCAGTACTTC.

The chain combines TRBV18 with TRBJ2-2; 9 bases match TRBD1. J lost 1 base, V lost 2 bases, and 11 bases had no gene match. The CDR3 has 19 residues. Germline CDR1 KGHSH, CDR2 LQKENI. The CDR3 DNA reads TGTGCCAGCTCACCAGCGGGACAGGGATTCTTCGGGAACACCGGGGAGCTGTTTTTT. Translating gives CASSPAGQGFFGNTGELFF.

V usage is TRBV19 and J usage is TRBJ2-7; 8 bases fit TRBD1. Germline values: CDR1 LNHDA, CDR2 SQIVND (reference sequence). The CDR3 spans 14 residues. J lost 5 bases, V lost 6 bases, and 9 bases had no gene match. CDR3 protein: CASSFGQGIHEQYF. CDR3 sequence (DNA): TGTGCCAGTAGCTTCGGACAGGGAATCCACGAGCAGTACTTC.

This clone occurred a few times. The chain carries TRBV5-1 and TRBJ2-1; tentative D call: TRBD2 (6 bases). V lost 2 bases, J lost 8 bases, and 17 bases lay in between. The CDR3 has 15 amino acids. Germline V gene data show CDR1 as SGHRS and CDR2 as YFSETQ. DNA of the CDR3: TGCGCCAGCAGCTTCATACAGGAGGGTGCGGATGAGCAGTTCTTC. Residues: CASSFIQEGADEQFF.

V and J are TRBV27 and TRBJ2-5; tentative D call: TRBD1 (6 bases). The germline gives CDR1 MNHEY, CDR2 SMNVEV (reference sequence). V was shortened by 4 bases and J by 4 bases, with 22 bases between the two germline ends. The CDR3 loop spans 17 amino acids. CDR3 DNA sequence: TGTGCCAGCAGTTGGGGGCTAGGGGGACCGAGGGGAGAGACCCAGTACTTC. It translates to CASSWGLGGPRGETQYF.

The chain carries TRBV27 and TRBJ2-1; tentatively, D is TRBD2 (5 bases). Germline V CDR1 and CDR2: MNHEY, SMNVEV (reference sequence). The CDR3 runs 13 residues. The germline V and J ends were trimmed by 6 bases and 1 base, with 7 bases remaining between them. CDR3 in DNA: TGTGCCAGCAGACTAGATTCCTACAATGAGCAGTTCTTC. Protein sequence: CASRLDSYNEQFF.

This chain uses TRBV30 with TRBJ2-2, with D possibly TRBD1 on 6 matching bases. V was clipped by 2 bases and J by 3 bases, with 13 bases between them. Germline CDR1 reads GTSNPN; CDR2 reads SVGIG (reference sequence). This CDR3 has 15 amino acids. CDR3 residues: CAWSNRATHTGELFF. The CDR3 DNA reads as TGTGCCTGGAGTAACAGGGCCACCCACACCGGGGAGCTGTTTTTT.

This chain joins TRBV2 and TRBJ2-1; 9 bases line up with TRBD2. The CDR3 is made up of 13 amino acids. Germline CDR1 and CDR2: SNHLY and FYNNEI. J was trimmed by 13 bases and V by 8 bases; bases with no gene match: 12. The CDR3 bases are TGTGCCAGCGAACTTAAACCGGGACTAGCCCAGTTCTTC. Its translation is CASELKPGLAQFF. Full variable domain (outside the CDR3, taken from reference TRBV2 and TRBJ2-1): EPEVTQTPSHQVTQMGQEVILRCVPISNHLYFYWYRQILGQKVEFLVSFYNNEISEKSEIFDDQFSVERPDGSNFTLKIRSTKLEDSAMYFCASELKPGLAQFFGPGTRLTVL.

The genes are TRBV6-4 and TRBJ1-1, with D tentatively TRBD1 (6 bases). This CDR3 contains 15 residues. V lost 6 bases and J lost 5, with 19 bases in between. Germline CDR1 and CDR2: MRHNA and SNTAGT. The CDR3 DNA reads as TGTGCCAGCAGGCTTTCGGGAACAGGGCAAACTGAAGCTTTCTTT. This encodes CASRLSGTGQTEAFF.

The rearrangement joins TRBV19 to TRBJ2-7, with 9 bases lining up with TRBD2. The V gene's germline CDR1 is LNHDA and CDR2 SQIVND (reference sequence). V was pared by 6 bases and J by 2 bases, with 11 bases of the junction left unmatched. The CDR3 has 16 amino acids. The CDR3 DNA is TGTGCCAGTAGCCGCGCCGGCGGGAGGGCGGCCTACGAGCAGTACTTC. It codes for CASSRAGGRAAYEQYF.

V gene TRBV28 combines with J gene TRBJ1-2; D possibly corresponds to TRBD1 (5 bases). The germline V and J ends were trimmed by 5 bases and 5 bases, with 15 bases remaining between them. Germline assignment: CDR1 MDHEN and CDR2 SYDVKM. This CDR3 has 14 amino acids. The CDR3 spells CASSRQGSWYGYTF. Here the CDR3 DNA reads TGTGCCAGCAGTCGGCAGGGTAGTTGGTATGGCTACACCTTC.

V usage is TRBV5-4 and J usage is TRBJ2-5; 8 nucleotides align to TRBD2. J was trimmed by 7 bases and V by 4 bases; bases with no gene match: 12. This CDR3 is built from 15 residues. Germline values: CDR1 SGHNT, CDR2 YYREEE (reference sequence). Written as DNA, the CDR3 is TGTGCCAGCAGCCGGGGGGTAGCGGGACTAGGGACCCAGTACTTC. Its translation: CASSRGVAGLGTQYF. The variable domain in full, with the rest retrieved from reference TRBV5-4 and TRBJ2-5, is ETGVTQSPTHLIKTRGQQVTLRCSSQSGHNTVSWYQQALGQGPQFIFQYYREEENGRGNFPPRFSGLQFPNYSSELNVNALELDDSALYLCASSRGVAGLGTQYFGPGTRLLVL.

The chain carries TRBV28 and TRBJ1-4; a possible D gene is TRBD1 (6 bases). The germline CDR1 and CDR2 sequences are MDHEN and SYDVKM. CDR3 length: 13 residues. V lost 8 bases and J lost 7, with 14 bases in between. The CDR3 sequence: CASGWGRVEKLFF. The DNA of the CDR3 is TGTGCCAGCGGCTGGGGGCGTGTTGAAAAACTGTTTTTT.

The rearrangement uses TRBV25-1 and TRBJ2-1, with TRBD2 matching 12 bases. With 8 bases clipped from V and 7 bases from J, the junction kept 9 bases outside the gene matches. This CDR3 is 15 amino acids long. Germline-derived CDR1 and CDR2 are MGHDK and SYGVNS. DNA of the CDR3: TGTGCCAGCGGTAGACTAGCGGGGGAATCGAATGAGCAGTTCTTC. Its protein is CASGRLAGESNEQFF.

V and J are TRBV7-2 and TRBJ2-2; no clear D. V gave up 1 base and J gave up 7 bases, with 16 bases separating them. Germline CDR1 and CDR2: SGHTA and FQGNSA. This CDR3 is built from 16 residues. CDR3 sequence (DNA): TGTGCCAGCAGCTTAGTTCCTCACCCTAATGGCGGGGAGCTGTTTTTT. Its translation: CASSLVPHPNGGELFF.

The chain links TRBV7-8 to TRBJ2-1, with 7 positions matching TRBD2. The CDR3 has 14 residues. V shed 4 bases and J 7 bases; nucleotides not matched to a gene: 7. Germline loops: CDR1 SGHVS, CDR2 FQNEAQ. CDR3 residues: CASSYRLAGNEQFF. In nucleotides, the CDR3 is TGTGCCAGCAGCTACCGACTAGCTGGGAATGAGCAGTTCTTC.

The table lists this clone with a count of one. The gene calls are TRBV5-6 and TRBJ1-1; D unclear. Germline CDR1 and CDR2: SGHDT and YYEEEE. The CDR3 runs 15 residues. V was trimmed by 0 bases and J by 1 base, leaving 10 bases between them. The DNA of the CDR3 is TGTGCCAGCAGCTTGGCCTCGGACTGGAACACTGAAGCTTTCTTT. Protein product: CASSLASDWNTEAFF. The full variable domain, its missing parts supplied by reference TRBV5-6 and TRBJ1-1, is DAGVTQSPTHLIKTRGQQVTLRCSPKSGHDTVSWYQQALGQGPQFIFQYYEEEERQRGNFPDRFSGHQFPNYSSELNVNALLLGDSALYLCASSLASDWNTEAFFGQGTRLTVV.

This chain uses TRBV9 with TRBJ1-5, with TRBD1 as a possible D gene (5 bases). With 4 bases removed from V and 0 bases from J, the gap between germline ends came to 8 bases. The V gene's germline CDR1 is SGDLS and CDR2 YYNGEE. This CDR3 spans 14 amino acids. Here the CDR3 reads CASSFDSSNQPQHF. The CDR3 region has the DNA TGTGCCAGCAGCTTCGACAGTAGCAATCAGCCCCAGCATTTT.

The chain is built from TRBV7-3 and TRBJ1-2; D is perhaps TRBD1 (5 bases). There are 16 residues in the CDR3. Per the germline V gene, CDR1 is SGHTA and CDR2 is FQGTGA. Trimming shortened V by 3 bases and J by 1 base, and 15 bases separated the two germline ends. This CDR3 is CASSFGSGARNYGYTF. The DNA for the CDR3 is TGTGCCAGCAGCTTCGGGAGCGGGGCGCGTAACTATGGCTACACCTTC.

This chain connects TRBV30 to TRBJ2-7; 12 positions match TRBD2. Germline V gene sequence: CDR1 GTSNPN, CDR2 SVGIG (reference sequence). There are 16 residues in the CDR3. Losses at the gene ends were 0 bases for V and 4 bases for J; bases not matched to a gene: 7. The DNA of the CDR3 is TGTGCCTGGAGTGTACCTCCACTAGCGGGAGGATACGAGCAGTACTTC. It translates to CAWSVPPLAGGYEQYF.

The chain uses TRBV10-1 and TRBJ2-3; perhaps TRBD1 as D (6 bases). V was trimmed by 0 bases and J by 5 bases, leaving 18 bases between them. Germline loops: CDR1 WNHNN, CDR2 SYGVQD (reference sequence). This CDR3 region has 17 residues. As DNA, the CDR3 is TGCGCCAGCAGTGAGTCTGAGGGGGTAGGGAAGGAAGATACGCAGTATTTT. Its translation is CASSESEGVGKEDTQYF.

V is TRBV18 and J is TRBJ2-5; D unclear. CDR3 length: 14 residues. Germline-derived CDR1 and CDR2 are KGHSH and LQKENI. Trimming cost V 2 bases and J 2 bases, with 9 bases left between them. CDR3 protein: CASSPAQHQETQYF. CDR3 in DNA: TGTGCCAGCTCACCAGCACAGCATCAAGAGACCCAGTACTTC.

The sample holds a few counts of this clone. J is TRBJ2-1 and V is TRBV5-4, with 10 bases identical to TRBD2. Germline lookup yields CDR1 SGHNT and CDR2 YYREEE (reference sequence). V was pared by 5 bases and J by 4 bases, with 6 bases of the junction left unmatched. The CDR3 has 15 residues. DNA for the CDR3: TGTGCCAGCAGATCCGGGACTAGCGAATACAATGAGCAGTTCTTC. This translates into CASRSGTSEYNEQFF.

CDR3 region: CASSTGLGAETQYF. In nucleotides, the CDR3 is TGTGCCAGCAGTACAGGGCTCGGGGCGGAGACCCAGTACTTC. The gene calls are TRBV2 and TRBJ2-5; weak D call: TRBD1 (6 bases). V lost 5 bases, J lost 5 bases, and 15 bases lay in between. The CDR3 covers 14 residues. Germline CDR1 is SNHLY and CDR2 is FYNNEI. Supplemented by reference TRBV2 and TRBJ2-5, the full variable domain reads EPEVTQTPSHQVTQMGQEVILRCVPISNHLYFYWYRQILGQKVEFLVSFYNNEISEKSEIFDDQFSVERPDGSNFTLKIRSTKLEDSAMYFCASSTGLGAETQYFGPGTRLLVL.

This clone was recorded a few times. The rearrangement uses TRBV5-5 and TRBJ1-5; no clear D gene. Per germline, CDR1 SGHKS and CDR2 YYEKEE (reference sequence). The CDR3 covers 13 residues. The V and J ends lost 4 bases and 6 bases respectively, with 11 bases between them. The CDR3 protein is CASSTQRGQPQHF. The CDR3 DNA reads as TGTGCCAGCAGCACCCAGCGTGGTCAGCCCCAGCATTTT.

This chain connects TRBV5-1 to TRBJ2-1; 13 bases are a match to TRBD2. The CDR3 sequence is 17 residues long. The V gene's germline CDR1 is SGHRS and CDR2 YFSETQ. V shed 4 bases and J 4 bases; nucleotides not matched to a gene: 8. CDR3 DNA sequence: TGCGCCAGCAGCATTACCGGGACTAGCGGGACTTACAATGAGCAGTTCTTC. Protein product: CASSITGTSGTYNEQFF. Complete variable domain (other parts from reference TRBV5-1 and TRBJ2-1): KAGVTQTPRYLIKTRGQQVTLSCSPISGHRSVSWYQQTPGQGLQFLFEYFSETQRNKGNFPGRFSGRQFSNSRSEMNVSTLELGDSALYLCASSITGTSGTYNEQFFGPGTRLTVL.

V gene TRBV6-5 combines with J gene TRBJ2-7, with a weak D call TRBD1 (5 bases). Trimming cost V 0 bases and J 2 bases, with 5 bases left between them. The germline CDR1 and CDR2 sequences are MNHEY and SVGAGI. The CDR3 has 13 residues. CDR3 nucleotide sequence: TGTGCCAGCAGTTACTCACAGGCCTACGAGCAGTACTTC. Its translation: CASSYSQAYEQYF.